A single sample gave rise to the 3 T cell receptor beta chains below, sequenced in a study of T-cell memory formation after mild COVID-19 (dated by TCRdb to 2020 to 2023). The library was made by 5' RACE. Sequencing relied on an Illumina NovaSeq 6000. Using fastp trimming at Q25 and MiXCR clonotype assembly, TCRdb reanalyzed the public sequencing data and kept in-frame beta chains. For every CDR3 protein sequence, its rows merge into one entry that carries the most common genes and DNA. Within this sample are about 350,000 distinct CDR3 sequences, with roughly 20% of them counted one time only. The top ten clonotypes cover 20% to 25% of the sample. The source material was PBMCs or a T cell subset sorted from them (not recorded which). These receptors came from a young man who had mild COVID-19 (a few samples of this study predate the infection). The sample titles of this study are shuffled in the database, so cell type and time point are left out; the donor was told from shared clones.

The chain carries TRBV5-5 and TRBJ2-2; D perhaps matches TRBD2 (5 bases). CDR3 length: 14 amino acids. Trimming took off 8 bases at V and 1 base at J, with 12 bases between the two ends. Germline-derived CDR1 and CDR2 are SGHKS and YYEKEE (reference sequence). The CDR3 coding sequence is TGTGCCAGTGGCTTCAGCGGGAACACCGGGGAGCTGTTTTTT. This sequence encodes CASGFSGNTGELFF.

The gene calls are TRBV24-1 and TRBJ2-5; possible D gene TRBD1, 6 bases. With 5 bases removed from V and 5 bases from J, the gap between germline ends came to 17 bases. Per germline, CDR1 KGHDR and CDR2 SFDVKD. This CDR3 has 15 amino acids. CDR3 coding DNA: TGTGCCACCAGTGCTAGGGGGTATATGACGGAGACCCAGTACTTC. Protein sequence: CATSARGYMTETQYF.

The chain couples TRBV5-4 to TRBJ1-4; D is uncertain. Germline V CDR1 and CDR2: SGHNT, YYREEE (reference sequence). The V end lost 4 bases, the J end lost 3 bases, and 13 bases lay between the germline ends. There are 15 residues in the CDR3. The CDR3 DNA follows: TGTGCCAGCAGCCTCGACGTCGGCGCTAATGAAAAACTGTTTTTT. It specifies CASSLDVGANEKLFF.